Listed below are T cell receptor beta chains from one sample, sequenced in a study of beta chain features in type 1 diabetes. The repertoire was sequenced with immunoSEQ multiplex PCR; TCRdb's copy has only in-frame clones and lacks some. Of about 140,000 clones listed, around 7% are singletons. The sequenced sample was central memory CD4+ T cells from blood. These receptor sequences come from a woman in her 30s in good health. Each CDR3 is given with its conserved first and last residue. D genes are given only for firm matches. Clone size is given for some rows only: seen once, a few or many times, or a class if the clone is expanded.

j_call clone_size d_call v_call cdr3_aa cdr3_nt
TRBJ2-7 few . TRBV28 CASRYRDLPSVEQYF TGTGCCAGCAGGTACAGGGACCTCCCTTCGGTCGAGCAGTACTTC
TRBJ2-7 few TRBD1 TRBV7-9 CASSLGQGAYEQYF TGTGCCAGCAGCTTAGGGCAGGGGGCTTACGAGCAGTACTTC
TRBJ2-1 . TRBD2 TRBV19 CASRASGSYEQFF TGTGCCAGTAGGGCTAGCGGGAGCTATGAGCAGTTCTTC
TRBJ1-5 few TRBD1 TRBV28 CASRRASGTGNNQPQHF TGTGCCAGCAGACGTGCCTCCGGGACAGGGAACAATCAGCCCCAGCATTTT
TRBJ2-1 . TRBD2 TRBV28 CATSTGRALQFF TGTGCCACCTCTACCGGGAGGGCCTTACAGTTCTTC
TRBJ2-7 . . TRBV5-6 CASSLEVVEDIHEQYF TGTGCCAGCAGCTTGGAAGTAGTGGAGGATATCCACGAGCAGTACTTC
TRBJ2-5 many . TRBV7-9 CASSFGRGSFQETQYF TGTGCCAGCAGCTTTGGTAGGGGCAGTTTCCAAGAGACCCAGTACTTC
TRBJ2-2 few TRBD2 TRBV7-2 CASRSVAGSSIGGELFF TGTGCCAGCAGGTCGGTAGCGGGGTCGAGTATAGGAGGGGAGCTGTTTTTT
TRBJ1-1 few . TRBV2 CASIWEHRNTEAFF TGTGCCAGCATTTGGGAGCACCGGAACACTGAAGCTTTCTTT
TRBJ2-2 few TRBD1 TRBV7-2 CASSLGQGLTGELFF TGTGCCAGCAGCTTAGGACAGGGCCTCACCGGGGAGCTGTTTTTT
TRBJ1-1 . . TRBV18 CASSRRVNTEAFF TGTGCCAGCTCACGTCGGGTGAACACTGAAGCTTTCTTT
TRBJ2-7 . TRBD1 TRBV29-1 CSVEEAGAWQGVYEQYF TGCAGCGTTGAAGAGGCCGGAGCGTGGCAGGGGGTATACGAGCAGTACTTC
TRBJ2-1 few TRBD2 TRBV30 CAWSETSFSYNEQFF TGTGCCTGGAGTGAGACTAGCTTCTCCTACAATGAGCAGTTCTTC
TRBJ2-7 . TRBD1 TRBV28 CASSPRDRRSGEQYF TGTGCCAGCAGTCCCCGGGACAGGAGAAGCGGCGAGCAGTACTTC
TRBJ1-1 few TRBD1 TRBV28 CASGRTGGTEAFF TGTGCCAGCGGCCGGACAGGGGGCACTGAAGCTTTCTTT
TRBJ2-1 few . TRBV5-1 CASSLEGVYNEQFF TGCGCCAGCAGCTTGGAGGGGGTCTACAATGAGCAGTTCTTC
TRBJ2-7 . . TRBV5-8 CASSPRGYEQYF TGTGCCAGCAGCCCTAGGGGGTACGAGCAGTACTTC
TRBJ1-5 few . TRBV28 CASRAFGLLNQPQHF TGTGCCAGCAGGGCCTTCGGACTGCTCAATCAGCCCCAGCATTTT
TRBJ2-3 few TRBD2 TRBV7-2 CASSLLPSGRPPHRTQYF TGTGCCAGCAGCTTACTCCCTAGCGGGAGGCCGCCCCACAGAACGCAGTATTTT
TRBJ1-2 few . TRBV18 CASSPLTGTSANYGYTF TGTGCCAGCTCACCACTGACCGGGACATCCGCTAACTATGGCTACACCTTC
TRBJ2-1 . TRBD2 TRBV7-9 CASRTGTSNEQFF TGTGCCAGCAGAACCGGGACTAGCAATGAGCAGTTCTTC
TRBJ1-1 few . TRBV4-3 CASSQERGLGTEAFF TGCGCCAGCAGCCAAGAGCGGGGGTTGGGCACTGAAGCTTTCTTT
TRBJ2-7 many . TRBV29-1 CSVGWGLDGQYF TGCAGCGTTGGATGGGGGCTCGACGGGCAGTACTTC
TRBJ2-7 few TRBD2 TRBV7-2 CASSPAGASGSYEQYF TGTGCCAGCAGCCCCGCCGGGGCTAGCGGTTCCTACGAGCAGTACTTC
TRBJ2-1 . . TRBV7-2 CASSSDSREQFF TGTGCCAGCAGCTCGGACTCCCGAGAGCAGTTCTTC
TRBJ1-1 few . TRBV30 CAWSIAAEAFF TGTGCCTGGAGTATCGCAGCTGAAGCTTTCTTT
TRBJ2-5 many TRBD2 TRBV4-2 CASSQRTSGETQYF TGTGCCAGCAGCCAAAGGACTAGCGGAGAGACCCAGTACTTC